This TCR beta chain was observed in a study of radiation and T cells in renal cell carcinoma. Profiling relied on immunoSEQ multiplex PCR, and the TCRdb table lists in-frame clones only, not all of them. The sample contains over 45,000 clones, 65% to 85% of which appear only once. The CDR3 contains 12 residues. Per the germline V gene, CDR1 is LNHDA and CDR2 is SQIVND (reference sequence). V gave up 6 bases and J gave up 1 base, with 6 bases separating them. Specified time point: baseline pretreatment blood. This sample's treatment: 15 Gy SBRT to primary tumor, nephrectomy 4 weeks later. The tumor was a clear cell renal cell carcinoma.

The sample was blood, taken from a patient whose treatment included radiotherapy and nephrectomy. V is TRBV19 and J is TRBJ1-1, with D possibly being TRBD1 (5 bases). The source of this sequence is a man between 60 and 70 years old with renal cell carcinoma. The CDR3 sequence is CASRGGNTEAFF. For the CDR3, the DNA is TGTGCCAGTAGGGGGGGGAACACTGAAGCTTTCTTT.